The 14 T cell receptor beta chains in this list originate from one sample, sequenced in a study of T-cell reconstitution after alpha-beta-depleted transplantation in children. For TCRbeta, the library was prepared with unique molecular identifiers. TCRdb re-derived calls from the PCR reads in MiXCR, one entry per CDR3 protein. The table shows 200,000 to 300,000 distinct CDR3 sequences, with roughly 23% occurring only once. The sequencing here drew on PBMCs, taken before TCRalphabeta/CD19-depleted stem cell transplant. Receptors were obtained from a girl aged 2 to 10 with Fanconi anemia, due to receive a stem cell transplant.

CDR3 bases: TGCAGTGCTAGAGATCAAGCGGGAGTCTACGAGCAGTACTTC. This sequence encodes CSARDQAGVYEQYF. J is TRBJ2-7 and V is TRBV20-1; 8 positions agree with TRBD2. CDR1 is DFQATT and CDR2 is SNEGSKA in the germline V gene (reference sequence). After removal of 0 bases from V and 3 bases from J, the junction contained 4 bases not matched to a gene. CDR3 length: 14 residues.

V is TRBV6-5 and J is TRBJ2-3; either TRBD1 or TRBD2 may supply D (5 bases each). Trimming cost V 4 bases and J 0 bases, with 17 bases left between them. This CDR3 contains 17 residues. Germline V lookup: CDR1 MNHEY, CDR2 SVGAGI. CDR3 protein: CASSFYPVGRSTDTQYF. CDR3 nucleotide sequence: TGTGCCAGCAGTTTCTACCCGGTGGGACGTAGCACAGATACGCAGTATTTT.

The rearrangement joins TRBV10-3 to TRBJ1-5; no definite D call. Germline lookup yields CDR1 ENHRY and CDR2 SYGVKD. The germline V and J ends were trimmed by 2 bases and 6 bases, with 11 bases remaining between them. The CDR3 is 14 residues long. The CDR3 DNA reads as TGTGCCATCAGTGAGATGGTTACGGGTCAGCCCCAGCATTTT. Translation: CAISEMVTGQPQHF.

This clonotype was seen a few times. The chain carries TRBV5-1 and TRBJ2-7, with TRBD2 matching over 11 bases. V shed 3 bases, J shed 0 bases, and the junction held 5 bases outside the gene matches. CDR1 and CDR2 from the germline V gene are SGHRS and YFSETQ. CDR3 length equals 16 residues. The CDR3 nucleotides read TGCGCCAGCAGCTCCGCTAGCGGGAGGAGCTCCTACGAGCAGTACTTC. Translating gives CASSSASGRSSYEQYF.

The V call is TRBV5-1, the J call TRBJ2-5; D unclear. Germline CDR1 reads SGHRS; CDR2 reads YFSETQ. V shed 4 bases and J shed 3 bases, with 10 bases lying between them. The CDR3 totals 13 residues. CDR3 sequence: CASSPQSEETQYF. CDR3 coding DNA: TGCGCCAGCAGCCCCCAATCCGAAGAGACCCAGTACTTC. The variable domain in full, with the rest retrieved from reference TRBV5-1 and TRBJ2-5, is KAGVTQTPRYLIKTRGQQVTLSCSPISGHRSVSWYQQTPGQGLQFLFEYFSETQRNKGNFPGRFSGRQFSNSRSEMNVSTLELGDSALYLCASSPQSEETQYFGPGTRLLVL.

This clonotype came up many times. V is TRBV20-1 and J is TRBJ2-3; D not certain. CDR1 DFQATT and CDR2 SNEGSKA come from the germline V gene (reference sequence). This CDR3 is built from 12 residues. The germline V and J ends were trimmed by 1 base and 7 bases, with 9 bases remaining between them. CDR3 amino acids: CSARVFGYTQYF. The CDR3 coding sequence is TGCAGTGCTAGAGTGTTCGGATATACGCAGTATTTT.

In its sample, this clonotype was seen many times. The chain combines TRBV29-1 with TRBJ2-7; 10 nucleotides match TRBD1. CDR1 is SQVTM and CDR2 is ANQGSEA in the germline V gene. CDR3 size: 11 residues. Unmatched junction bases numbered 1, after V lost 6 bases and J lost 5 bases. CDR3 loop: CSVGTGDEQYF. The CDR3 DNA is TGCAGCGTCGGGACAGGGGACGAGCAGTACTTC.

The genes are TRBV3-1 and TRBJ2-3; D is undetermined. V was clipped by 10 bases and J by 0 bases, with 23 bases between them. The CDR3 runs 17 residues. CDR1 is LGHDT and CDR2 is YNNKEL in the germline V gene (reference sequence). The CDR3 is CATSKEGWVISTDTQYF. The CDR3 DNA reads as TGTGCCACCTCCAAAGAAGGATGGGTGATAAGCACAGATACGCAGTATTTT.

This clonotype occurred many times. The rearrangement joins TRBV29-1 to TRBJ2-3, with a weak D call TRBD2 (6 bases). The CDR3 loop spans 13 amino acids. Trimming removed 4 bases from V and 4 bases from J, with 12 bases in between. CDR1 and CDR2 (germline): SQVTM, ANQGSEA. In DNA form, the CDR3 reads TGCAGCGTTGGACGGAGGGAACCAGATACGCAGTATTTT. It translates to CSVGRREPDTQYF.

V usage is TRBV27 and J usage is TRBJ2-3; the D is unclear. The V end was cut by 6 bases, the J end by 6 bases, with 13 bases between. The CDR3 runs 13 residues. Germline CDR1 reads MNHEY; CDR2 reads SMNVEV (reference sequence). The DNA for the CDR3 is TGTGCCAGCAGCCTAAAACATTTGGATACGCAGTATTTT. It yields the protein CASSLKHLDTQYF.

This clonotype occurred a few times. The chain is built from TRBV6-1 and TRBJ1-6; TRBD1 matches 8 bases. V shed 4 bases and J 5 bases; nucleotides not matched to a gene: 1. The CDR3 sequence is 14 residues long. The V gene's germline CDR1 is MNHNS and CDR2 SASEGT. The DNA of the CDR3 is TGTGCCAGCAGTGCGGACAGGGATAATTCACCCCTCCACTTT. Translated: CASSADRDNSPLHF.

This clonotype was picked up a small number of times. This chain uses TRBV27 with TRBJ2-7; D is unclear. There are 11 residues in the CDR3. Per the germline V gene, CDR1 is MNHEY and CDR2 is SMNVEV (reference sequence). Between the trimmed V and J ends, which lost 3 bases and 7 bases, there was a span of 7 bases. The CDR3 spells CASSFEQEQYF. In DNA, the CDR3 is TGTGCCAGCAGTTTCGAGCAGGAGCAGTACTTC.

This clonotype is a singleton in its sample. The chain uses TRBV16 and TRBJ2-3; either TRBD1 or TRBD2 may fit D (5 bases each). Germline CDR1 reads KGHSY; CDR2 reads FQNENV. Trimming took off 2 bases at V and 6 bases at J, with 21 bases between the two ends. This CDR3 comprises 17 residues. The CDR3 is CASSQGAVGRTDDTQYF. The DNA of the CDR3 is TGTGCCAGCAGCCAAGGGGCTGTGGGACGGACCGATGATACGCAGTATTTT.

The chain carries TRBV5-6 and TRBJ2-3; D remains ambiguous. V lost 0 bases and J 4 bases, leaving 6 bases between the germline ends. There are 13 residues in the CDR3. Germline CDR1 SGHDT, CDR2 YYEEEE. The CDR3 reads CASSLGHPDTQYF. The CDR3 DNA is TGTGCCAGCAGCTTGGGCCACCCAGATACGCAGTATTTT.